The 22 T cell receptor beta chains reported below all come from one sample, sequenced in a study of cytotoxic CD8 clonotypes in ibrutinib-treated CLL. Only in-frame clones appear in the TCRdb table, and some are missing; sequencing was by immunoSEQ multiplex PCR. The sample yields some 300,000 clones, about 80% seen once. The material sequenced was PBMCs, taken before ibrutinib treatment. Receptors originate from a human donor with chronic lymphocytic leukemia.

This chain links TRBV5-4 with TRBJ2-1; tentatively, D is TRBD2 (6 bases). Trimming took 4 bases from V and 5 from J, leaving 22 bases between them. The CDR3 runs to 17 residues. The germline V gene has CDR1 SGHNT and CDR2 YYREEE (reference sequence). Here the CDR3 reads CASSQGRLVVTNNEQFF. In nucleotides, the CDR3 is TGTGCCAGCAGCCAAGGCCGACTAGTTGTAACGAACAATGAGCAGTTCTTC.

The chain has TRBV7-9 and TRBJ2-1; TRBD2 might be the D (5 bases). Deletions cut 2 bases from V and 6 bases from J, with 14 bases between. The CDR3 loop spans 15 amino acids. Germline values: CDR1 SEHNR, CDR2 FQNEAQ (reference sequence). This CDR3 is CASSLRGSVINEQFF. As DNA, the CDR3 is TGTGCCAGCAGCTTAAGAGGGAGTGTGATCAATGAGCAGTTCTTC.

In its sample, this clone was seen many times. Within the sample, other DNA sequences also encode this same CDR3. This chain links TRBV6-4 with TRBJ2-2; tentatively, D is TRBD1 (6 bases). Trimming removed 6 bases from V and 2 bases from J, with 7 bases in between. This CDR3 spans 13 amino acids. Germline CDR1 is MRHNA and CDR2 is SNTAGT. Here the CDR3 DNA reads TGTGCCAGCAGCGGGACAAACACCGGGGAGCTGTTTTTT. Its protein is CASSGTNTGELFF.

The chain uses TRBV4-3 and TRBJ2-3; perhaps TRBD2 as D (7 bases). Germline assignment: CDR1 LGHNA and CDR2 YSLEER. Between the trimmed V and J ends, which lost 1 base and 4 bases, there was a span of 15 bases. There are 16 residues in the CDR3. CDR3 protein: CASSQVLWGGADTQYF. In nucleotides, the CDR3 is TGCGCCAGCAGCCAAGTCCTTTGGGGGGGCGCAGATACGCAGTATTTT.

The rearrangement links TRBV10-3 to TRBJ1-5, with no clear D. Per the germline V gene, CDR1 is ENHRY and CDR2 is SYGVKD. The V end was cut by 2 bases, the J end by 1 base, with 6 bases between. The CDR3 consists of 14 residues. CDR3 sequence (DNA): TGTGCCATCAGTGAGGCCAAAAGCAATCAGCCCCAGCATTTT. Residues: CAISEAKSNQPQHF.

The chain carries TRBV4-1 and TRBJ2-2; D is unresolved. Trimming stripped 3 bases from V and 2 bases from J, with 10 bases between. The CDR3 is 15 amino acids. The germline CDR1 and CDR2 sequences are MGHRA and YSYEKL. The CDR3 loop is CASSHPQINTGELFF. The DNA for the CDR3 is TGCGCCAGCAGCCACCCCCAGATAAACACCGGGGAGCTGTTTTTT.

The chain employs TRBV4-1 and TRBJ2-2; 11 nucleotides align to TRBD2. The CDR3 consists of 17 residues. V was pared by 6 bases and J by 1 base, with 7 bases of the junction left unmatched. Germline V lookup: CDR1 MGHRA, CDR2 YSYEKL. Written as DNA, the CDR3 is TGCGCCAGCAGGGCCCCTCTAGCGGGAGGGAACACCGGGGAGCTGTTTTTT. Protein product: CASRAPLAGGNTGELFF.

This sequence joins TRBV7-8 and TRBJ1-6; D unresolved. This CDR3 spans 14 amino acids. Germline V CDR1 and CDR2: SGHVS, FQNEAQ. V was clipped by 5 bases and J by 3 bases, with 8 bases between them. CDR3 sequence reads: CASSLEIYNSPLHF. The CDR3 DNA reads TGTGCCAGCAGCCTAGAAATCTATAATTCACCCCTCCACTTT.

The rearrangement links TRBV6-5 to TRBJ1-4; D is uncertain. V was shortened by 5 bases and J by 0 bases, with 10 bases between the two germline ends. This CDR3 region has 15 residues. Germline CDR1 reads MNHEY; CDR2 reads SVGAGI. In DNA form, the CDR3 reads TGTGCCAGCAGTCCCGGGGATGCAACTAATGAAAAACTGTTTTTT. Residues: CASSPGDATNEKLFF.

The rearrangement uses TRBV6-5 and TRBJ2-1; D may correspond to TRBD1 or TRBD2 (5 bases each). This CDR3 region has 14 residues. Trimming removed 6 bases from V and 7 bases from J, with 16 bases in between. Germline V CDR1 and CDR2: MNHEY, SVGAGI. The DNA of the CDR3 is TGTGCCAGCAGCCCCCGGACTGGGGGAAATGAGCAGTTCTTC. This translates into CASSPRTGGNEQFF.

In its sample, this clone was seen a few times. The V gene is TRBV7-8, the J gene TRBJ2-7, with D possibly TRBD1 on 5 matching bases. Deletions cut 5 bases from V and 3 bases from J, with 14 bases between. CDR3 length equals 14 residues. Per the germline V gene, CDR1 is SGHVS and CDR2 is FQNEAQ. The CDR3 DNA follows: TGTGCCAGCAGCCCTAGGGGATACGACTACGAGCAGTACTTC. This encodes CASSPRGYDYEQYF.

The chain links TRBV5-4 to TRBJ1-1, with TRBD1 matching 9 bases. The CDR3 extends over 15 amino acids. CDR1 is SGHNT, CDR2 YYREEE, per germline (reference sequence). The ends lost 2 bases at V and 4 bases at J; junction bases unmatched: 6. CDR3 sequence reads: CASSFGQGYTTEAFF. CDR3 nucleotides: TGTGCCAGCAGCTTCGGACAGGGGTACACCACTGAAGCTTTCTTT.

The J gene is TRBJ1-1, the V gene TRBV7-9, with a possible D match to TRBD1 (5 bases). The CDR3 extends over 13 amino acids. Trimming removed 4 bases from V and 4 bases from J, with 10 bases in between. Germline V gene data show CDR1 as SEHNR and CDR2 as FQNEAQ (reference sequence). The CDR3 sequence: CASSSKGITEAFF. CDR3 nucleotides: TGTGCCAGCAGCTCTAAGGGGATCACTGAAGCTTTCTTT.

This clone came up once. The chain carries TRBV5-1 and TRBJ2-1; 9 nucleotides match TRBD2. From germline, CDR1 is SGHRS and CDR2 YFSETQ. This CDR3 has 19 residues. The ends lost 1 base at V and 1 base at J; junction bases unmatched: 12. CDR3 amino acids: CASSLPNWRLAVSYNEQFF. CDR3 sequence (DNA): TGCGCCAGCAGCTTGCCCAACTGGCGACTAGCGGTATCCTACAATGAGCAGTTCTTC.

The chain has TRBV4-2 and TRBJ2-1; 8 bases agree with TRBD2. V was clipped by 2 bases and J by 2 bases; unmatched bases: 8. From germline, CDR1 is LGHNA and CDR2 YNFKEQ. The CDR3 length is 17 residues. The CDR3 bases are TGTGCCAGCAGCCAAATCATTAGCGGGACCCCCTACAATGAGCAGTTCTTC. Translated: CASSQIISGTPYNEQFF.

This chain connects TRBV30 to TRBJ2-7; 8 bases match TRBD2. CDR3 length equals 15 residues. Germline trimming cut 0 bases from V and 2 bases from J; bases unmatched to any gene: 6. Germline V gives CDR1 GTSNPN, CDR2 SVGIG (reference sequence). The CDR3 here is CAWSVPGGGAYEQYF. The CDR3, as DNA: TGTGCCTGGAGTGTACCCGGGGGGGGAGCCTACGAGCAGTACTTC.

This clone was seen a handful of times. CDR3 sequence reads: CSPIYSYEQYF. CDR3 nucleotide sequence: TGCAGTCCAATTTACTCCTACGAGCAGTACTTC. V and J are TRBV20-1 and TRBJ2-7; D call uncertain. Germline V gene lookup returns CDR1 DFQATT and CDR2 SNEGSKA (reference sequence). V was pared by 8 bases and J by 0 bases, with 8 bases between. CDR3 length: 11 amino acids.

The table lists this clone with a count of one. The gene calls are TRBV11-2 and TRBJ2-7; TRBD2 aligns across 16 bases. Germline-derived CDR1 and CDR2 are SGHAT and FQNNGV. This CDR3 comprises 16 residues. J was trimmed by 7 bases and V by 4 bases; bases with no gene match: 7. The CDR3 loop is CASSSGTSGRAWEQYF. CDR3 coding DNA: TGTGCCAGCAGCTCCGGGACTAGCGGGAGGGCCTGGGAGCAGTACTTC. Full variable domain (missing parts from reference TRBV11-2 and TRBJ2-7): EAGVAQSPRYKIIEKRQSVAFWCNPISGHATLYWYQQILGQGPKLLIQFQNNGVVDDSQLPKDRFSAERLKGVDSTLKIQPAKLEDSAVYLCASSSGTSGRAWEQYFGPGTRLTVT.

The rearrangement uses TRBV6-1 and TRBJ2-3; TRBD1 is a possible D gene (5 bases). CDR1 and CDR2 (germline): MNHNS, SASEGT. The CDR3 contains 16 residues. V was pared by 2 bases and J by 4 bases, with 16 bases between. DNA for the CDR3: TGTGCCAGCAGTGAATACATCTCAGGGCCCCCAGATACGCAGTATTTT. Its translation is CASSEYISGPPDTQYF.

This CDR3 reads CASSVGEDTQYF. The CDR3 nucleotides read TGTGCCAGCAGTGTGGGGGAGGATACGCAGTATTTT. The rearrangement joins TRBV2 to TRBJ2-3; either TRBD1 or TRBD2 may supply D (5 bases each). Deletions cut 4 bases from V and 6 bases from J, with 8 bases between. CDR1 SNHLY and CDR2 FYNNEI come from the germline V gene. The CDR3 spans 12 residues.

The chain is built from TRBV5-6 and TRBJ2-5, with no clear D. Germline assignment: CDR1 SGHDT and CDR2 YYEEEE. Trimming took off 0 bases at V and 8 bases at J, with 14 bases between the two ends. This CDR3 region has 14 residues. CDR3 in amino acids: CASSLGARERTQYF. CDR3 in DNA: TGTGCCAGCAGCTTGGGGGCTAGGGAAAGAACCCAGTACTTC.

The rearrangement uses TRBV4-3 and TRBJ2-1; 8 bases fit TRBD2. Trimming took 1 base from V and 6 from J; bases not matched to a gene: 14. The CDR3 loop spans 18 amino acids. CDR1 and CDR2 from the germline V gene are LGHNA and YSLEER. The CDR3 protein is CASSQGFQGLEFFNEQFF. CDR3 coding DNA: TGCGCCAGCAGCCAAGGTTTTCAGGGACTAGAGTTTTTCAATGAGCAGTTCTTC.